A single sample gave rise to the 22 T cell receptor beta chains below, sequenced in a study of cytomegalovirus exposure and HLA in healthy donors. PCR involved 60 Vbeta and 13 Jbeta primers. Data came from immunoSEQ multiplex PCR; TCRdb stores just in-frame clones and leaves some out. The sample table sets out around 60,000 clones. The sequenced sample was PBMCs. These receptors originate from a woman aged 18 to 35 in good health and CMV-seronegative.

The chain combines TRBV7-8 with TRBJ2-7; the D is unclear. Germline lookup yields CDR1 SGHVS and CDR2 FQNEAQ. The CDR3 has 14 amino acids. V lost 3 bases and J 1 base, leaving 10 bases between the germline ends. The CDR3 bases are TGTGCCAGCAGCTTCCGGTACTGGTCCTACGAGCAGTACTTC. Its translation: CASSFRYWSYEQYF.

V and J are TRBV6-1 and TRBJ1-5; D not resolved. The CDR3 runs 13 residues. Germline V gene lookup returns CDR1 MNHNS and CDR2 SASEGT. V gave up 3 bases and J gave up 4 bases, with 7 bases separating them. The CDR3, as DNA: TGTGCCAGCAGTGAGAGAGAGAATCAGCCCCAGCATTTT. This gives the protein CASSERENQPQHF.

The V call is TRBV4-1, the J call TRBJ1-2, with 7 positions matching TRBD1. The CDR3 covers 18 residues. V shed 0 bases and J 0 bases; nucleotides not matched to a gene: 10. Germline CDR1 is MGHRA and CDR2 is YSYEKL. CDR3 nucleotides: TGCGCCAGCAGCCAAGATCCCGACAGGGCTTTAGCTAACTATGGCTACACCTTC. Protein: CASSQDPDRALANYGYTF.

The rearrangement joins TRBV6-1 to TRBJ1-2; perhaps TRBD1 as D (6 bases). CDR1 is MNHNS and CDR2 is SASEGT in the germline V gene. V was cut by 5 bases and J by 7 bases, with 11 bases left in between. CDR3 length: 12 residues. The CDR3 spells CASSTQGSGYTF. The CDR3 DNA follows: TGTGCCAGCAGTACACAGGGTTCTGGCTACACCTTC.

The genes are TRBV9 and TRBJ2-1; 11 nucleotides align to TRBD2. V trimming: 0 bases; J trimming: 6 bases; junction bases outside the gene matches: 5. Per the germline V gene, CDR1 is SGDLS and CDR2 is YYNGEE. The CDR3 is 16 residues long. This CDR3 is CASSVEWLAGGNEQFF. The CDR3 DNA reads TGTGCCAGCAGCGTAGAGTGGCTAGCGGGAGGCAATGAGCAGTTCTTC.

The chain has TRBV30 and TRBJ1-1; maybe TRBD1 (5 bases). The germline gives CDR1 GTSNPN, CDR2 SVGIG (reference sequence). Trimming shortened V by 3 bases and J by 1 base, and 12 bases separated the two germline ends. The CDR3 has 14 amino acids. The CDR3 nucleotides read TGTGCCTGGAGGGATATTAGGGGGAACACTGAAGCTTTCTTT. Translating gives CAWRDIRGNTEAFF. Full variable domain (remainder filled in from reference TRBV30 and TRBJ1-1): SQTIHQWPATLVQPVGSPLSLECTVEGTSNPNLYWYRQAAGRGLQLLFYSVGIGQISSEVPQNLSASRPQDRQFILSSKKLLLSDSGFYLCAWRDIRGNTEAFFGQGTRLTVV.

The V gene is TRBV30, the J gene TRBJ1-4; D perhaps matches TRBD1 (5 bases). Germline CDR1 and CDR2: GTSNPN and SVGIG (reference sequence). The V gene lost 2 bases and the J gene lost 6 bases, with 13 bases spanning the gap. This CDR3 comprises 14 residues. The CDR3 spells CAWSPAGRDEKLFF. As DNA, the CDR3 is TGTGCCTGGAGTCCCGCGGGGCGGGATGAAAAACTGTTTTTT. The full variable domain, rest sourced from reference TRBV30 and TRBJ1-4, is SQTIHQWPATLVQPVGSPLSLECTVEGTSNPNLYWYRQAAGRGLQLLFYSVGIGQISSEVPQNLSASRPQDRQFILSSKKLLLSDSGFYLCAWSPAGRDEKLFFGSGTQLSVL.

The rearrangement joins TRBV18 to TRBJ2-7; D is possibly TRBD2 (6 bases). Germline V gene sequence: CDR1 KGHSH, CDR2 LQKENI. The CDR3 is made up of 13 amino acids. The ends were cut back, 0 bases at V and 4 bases at J, with 7 bases in the middle. The CDR3 bases are TGTGCCAGCTCACCACCTAGCGGATACGAGCAGTACTTC. This sequence encodes CASSPPSGYEQYF.

V and J are TRBV30 and TRBJ1-2; 9 bases fit TRBD1. There are 14 residues in the CDR3. Looked up from germline, CDR1 is GTSNPN and CDR2 is SVGIG (reference sequence). V was clipped by 3 bases and J by 7 bases; unmatched bases: 9. As DNA, the CDR3 is TGTGCCTGGAGCGTTGGGACAGGGAGAGGTGGCTACACCTTC. Protein product: CAWSVGTGRGGYTF. Variable domain in full (rest from reference TRBV30 and TRBJ1-2): SQTIHQWPATLVQPVGSPLSLECTVEGTSNPNLYWYRQAAGRGLQLLFYSVGIGQISSEVPQNLSASRPQDRQFILSSKKLLLSDSGFYLCAWSVGTGRGGYTFGSGTRLTVV.

This chain uses TRBV15 with TRBJ2-1; 10 bases map to TRBD1. The germline V gene has CDR1 LNHNV and CDR2 YYDKDF (reference sequence). The CDR3 totals 15 residues. The V gene end was trimmed by 5 bases and the J gene end by 9 bases; junction bases not matched to a gene: 10. The CDR3 reads CATSGALTGGSEQFF. CDR3 bases: TGTGCCACCAGCGGAGCCCTGACAGGGGGCAGTGAGCAGTTCTTC.

The V gene is TRBV7-9, the J gene TRBJ1-1; unclear D gene. Trimming stripped 1 base from V and 7 bases from J, with 13 bases between. This CDR3 region has 14 residues. The germline V gene encodes CDR1 SEHNR and CDR2 FQNEAQ (reference sequence). This CDR3 is CASSLDERGVEAFF. The CDR3 nucleotides are TGTGCCAGCAGCTTAGACGAGAGAGGAGTTGAAGCTTTCTTT.

This CDR3 reads CASSLRGSGSYEQYF. The CDR3 DNA follows: TGCGCCAGCAGCCTCCGAGGTAGCGGCTCCTACGAGCAGTACTTC. The chain couples TRBV4-1 to TRBJ2-7; possibly TRBD2 for D (6 bases). The V end lost 4 bases, the J end lost 0 bases, and 13 bases lay between the germline ends. Germline V lookup: CDR1 MGHRA, CDR2 YSYEKL. The CDR3 totals 15 residues.

The chain combines TRBV30 with TRBJ1-2; D uncertain. This CDR3 has 13 residues. Germline V gene lookup returns CDR1 GTSNPN and CDR2 SVGIG (reference sequence). V was shortened by 0 bases and J by 3 bases, with 8 bases between the two germline ends. The CDR3 spells CAWSVSSDYGYTF. The DNA of the CDR3 is TGTGCCTGGAGTGTATCTTCGGACTATGGCTACACCTTC.

The V call is TRBV6-1, the J call TRBJ2-5, with 12 bases that match TRBD2. The CDR3 sequence is 15 residues long. Germline CDR1 and CDR2: MNHNS and SASEGT. V trimming: 2 bases; J trimming: 4 bases; junction bases outside the gene matches: 2. The CDR3 is CASSELAGGPETQYF. In DNA form, the CDR3 reads TGTGCCAGCAGTGAACTAGCGGGAGGGCCAGAGACCCAGTACTTC.

This rearrangement joins TRBV6-1 to TRBJ1-1; D gene uncertain. The V end lost 5 bases, the J end lost 3 bases, and 10 bases lay between the germline ends. The length of the CDR3 is 13 residues. Per the germline V gene, CDR1 is MNHNS and CDR2 is SASEGT. CDR3 DNA sequence: TGTGCCAGCAGTCGTCTCCGGGACACTGAAGCTTTCTTT. Its protein is CASSRLRDTEAFF.

The chain carries TRBV27 and TRBJ1-2; TRBD1 matches at 9 bases. The CDR3 consists of 14 residues. Unmatched junction bases numbered 4, after V lost 6 bases and J lost 2 bases. Per the germline V gene, CDR1 is MNHEY and CDR2 is SMNVEV (reference sequence). The CDR3 protein is CASRRTGDNYGYTF. Here the CDR3 DNA reads TGTGCCAGCAGGAGGACAGGGGACAACTATGGCTACACCTTC.

This chain connects TRBV5-1 to TRBJ2-7, with D maybe TRBD2 (6 bases). Between the trimmed V and J ends, which lost 4 bases and 1 base, there was a span of 15 bases. CDR1 SGHRS and CDR2 YFSETQ come from the germline V gene. The CDR3 loop spans 15 amino acids. In DNA, the CDR3 is TGCGCCAGCAGCCTCGGGGGTTTGGGATCCTACGAGCAGTACTTC. It translates to CASSLGGLGSYEQYF. Complete variable domain (other parts from reference TRBV5-1 and TRBJ2-7): KAGVTQTPRYLIKTRGQQVTLSCSPISGHRSVSWYQQTPGQGLQFLFEYFSETQRNKGNFPGRFSGRQFSNSRSEMNVSTLELGDSALYLCASSLGGLGSYEQYFGPGTRLTVT.

In DNA form, the CDR3 reads TGCAGCGTTGGGCCGGGCGGGTGGCAGTTCTTC. Its translation: CSVGPGGWQFF. The chain employs TRBV29-1 and TRBJ2-1; a weak D match, TRBD2 (5 bases). V was pared by 4 bases and J by 12 bases, with 13 bases between. The germline CDR1 and CDR2 sequences are SQVTM and ANQGSEA. The CDR3 consists of 11 residues.

The V and J genes are TRBV18 and TRBJ2-7, with a possible D match to TRBD1 (5 bases). V lost 4 bases and J lost 1, with 5 bases in between. CDR1 and CDR2 from the germline V gene are KGHSH and LQKENI. The CDR3 spans 12 residues. The DNA for the CDR3 is TGTGCCAGCTCACAGGGGTCCTACGAGCAGTACTTC. It specifies CASSQGSYEQYF. The full variable domain, with the rest looked up from reference TRBV18 and TRBJ2-7, is NAGVMQNPRHLVRRRGQEARLRCSPMKGHSHVYWYRQLPEEGLKFMVYLQKENIIDESGMPKERFSAEFPKEGPSILRIQQVVRGDSAAYFCASSQGSYEQYFGPGTRLTVT.

CDR3 nucleotides: TGTGCCAGCAGCCCACTAGCGGTCGCGAACACCGGGGAGCTGTTTTTT. Its protein is CASSPLAVANTGELFF. V gene TRBV7-9 combines with J gene TRBJ2-2; TRBD2 aligns across 8 bases. The CDR3 runs to 16 residues. The J segment lost 0 bases and the V segment lost 5 bases, leaving 5 bases of the junction unmatched. Per germline, CDR1 SEHNR and CDR2 FQNEAQ (reference sequence).

With regard to this clone: In the same sample, other DNA sequences code for this CDR3. The chain carries TRBV5-1 and TRBJ1-3; 7 bases are a match to TRBD1. Germline assignment: CDR1 SGHRS and CDR2 YFSETQ. The CDR3 has 14 residues. V shed 2 bases and J 3 bases; nucleotides not matched to a gene: 2. In nucleotides, the CDR3 is TGCGCCAGCAGCTTAGGGGGCCGTGGAAACACCATATATTTT. Its protein product is CASSLGGRGNTIYF. Filled out from reference TRBV5-1 and TRBJ1-3, the complete variable domain reads KAGVTQTPRYLIKTRGQQVTLSCSPISGHRSVSWYQQTPGQGLQFLFEYFSETQRNKGNFPGRFSGRQFSNSRSEMNVSTLELGDSALYLCASSLGGRGNTIYFGEGSWLTVV.

The J gene is TRBJ2-1, the V gene TRBV6-5; D gene ambiguous. The CDR3 length is 13 residues. V lost 0 bases and J lost 8, with 8 bases in between. CDR1 MNHEY and CDR2 SVGAGI come from the germline V gene. The CDR3 bases are TGTGCCAGCAGTTACTCATCTGGCTATGAGCAGTTCTTC. Translating gives CASSYSSGYEQFF.